Below, 21 T cell receptor beta chains from the same sample are listed, as sequenced in a study of T-cell memory formation after mild COVID-19. A single record per CDR3 protein comes from TCRdb applying MiXCR to the 5' RACE reads. The sample has just under 150,000 distinct CDR3 sequences, around 21% seen once. The sequenced material came from PBMCs or a T cell subset sorted from them (not recorded which). The receptors here all came from an adult woman who had mild COVID-19 (a few samples of this study predate the infection). Cell type and time point are not known.

This clonotype was recorded a few times. This chain connects TRBV6-1 to TRBJ2-7, with D unresolved. V lost 5 bases, J lost 3 bases, and 8 bases lay in between. CDR1 and CDR2 from the germline V gene are MNHNS and SASEGT. The CDR3 has 12 amino acids. The CDR3 coding sequence is TGTGCCAGCAGTCCTCATGACTACGAGCAGTACTTC. It codes for CASSPHDYEQYF.

This clonotype was detected a few times. V usage is TRBV7-9 and J usage is TRBJ2-3; 9 bases agree with TRBD1. CDR1 is SEHNR, CDR2 FQNEAQ, per germline (reference sequence). With V trimmed by 3 bases and J by 2 bases, 9 bases remained unmatched. The CDR3 is made up of 17 amino acids. The CDR3 sequence: CASSLRTGTGNTDTQYF. The CDR3, as DNA: TGTGCCAGCAGCTTGCGGACCGGGACAGGGAACACAGATACGCAGTATTTT.

This sequence joins TRBV29-1 and TRBJ1-2; D unclear. This CDR3 contains 13 residues. V was shortened by 3 bases and J by 2 bases, with 10 bases between the two germline ends. Germline V lookup: CDR1 SQVTM, CDR2 ANQGSEA. The chain's CDR3 is CSVDLPGNYGYTF. CDR3 nucleotides: TGCAGCGTTGATCTCCCCGGGAACTATGGCTACACCTTC.

This sequence joins TRBV2 and TRBJ2-1; unclear D gene. The CDR3 runs to 11 residues. Germline lookup yields CDR1 SNHLY and CDR2 FYNNEI. The V end lost 4 bases, the J end lost 9 bases, and 7 bases lay between the germline ends. DNA of the CDR3: TGTGCCAGCAGTGGTGAGAGTGAGCAGTTCTTC. Its translation is CASSGESEQFF.

This clonotype was found a few times. V usage is TRBV7-9 and J usage is TRBJ2-7, with 9 positions matching TRBD2. Germline CDR1 reads SEHNR; CDR2 reads FQNEAQ (reference sequence). This CDR3 is 14 amino acids long. V trimming: 3 bases; J trimming: 3 bases; junction bases outside the gene matches: 3. CDR3 DNA sequence: TGTGCCAGCAGCTTGGATAGCGGGGGCTACGAGCAGTACTTC. It specifies CASSLDSGGYEQYF.

The chain's CDR3 is CASSRQIGLAVSEQYF. CDR3 bases: TGCGCCAGCAGCCGCCAAATAGGACTAGCGGTATCCGAGCAGTACTTC. The chain has TRBV4-3 and TRBJ2-7; 10 positions agree with TRBD2. Germline CDR1 and CDR2: LGHNA and YSLEER. J lost 6 bases, V lost 4 bases, and 12 bases had no gene match. The length of the CDR3 is 16 residues.

This chain joins TRBV6-2 or TRBV6-3 and TRBJ2-7; D gene uncertain. In germline, CDR1 is MNHEY, CDR2 SVGEGT. Trimming took off 0 bases at V and 0 bases at J, with 12 bases between the two ends. There are 16 residues in the CDR3. The CDR3 loop is CASSYSTRFYSYEQYF. The CDR3 region has the DNA TGTGCCAGCAGTTACTCAACCAGGTTTTACTCCTACGAGCAGTACTTC.

This clonotype has a count of ten or more. J is TRBJ1-6 and V is TRBV5-1, with a possible D match to TRBD1 (6 bases). The length of the CDR3 is 15 residues. Trimming stripped 4 bases from V and 5 bases from J, with 13 bases between. CDR1 and CDR2 (germline): SGHRS, YFSETQ. CDR3 DNA sequence: TGCGCCAGCAGCCTACAGGGTCTGGATAATTCACCCCTCCACTTT. It encodes CASSLQGLDNSPLHF.

This chain joins TRBV5-6 and TRBJ2-3, with D tentatively TRBD2 (5 bases). This CDR3 is 12 amino acids long. Trimming left V 4 bases short and J 7 bases short, with 10 bases between. From germline, CDR1 is SGHDT and CDR2 YYEEEE. The CDR3 DNA reads as TGTGCCAGCAGCCTACGGGGATATACGCAGTATTTT. Amino acid sequence: CASSLRGYTQYF.

The V and J genes are TRBV29-1 and TRBJ1-2; a possible D gene is TRBD1 (5 bases). There are 13 residues in the CDR3. V lost 0 bases and J 7 bases, leaving 12 bases between the germline ends. CDR1 and CDR2 from the germline V gene are SQVTM and ANQGSEA. The CDR3 DNA reads TGCAGCGTTGAAGATCCGGGGGATCTTGGCTACACCTTC. It yields the protein CSVEDPGDLGYTF.

The V gene is TRBV6-5, the J gene TRBJ2-3; tentative D call: TRBD2 (5 bases). This CDR3 is built from 15 residues. Germline V gives CDR1 MNHEY, CDR2 SVGAGI. V shed 6 bases and J shed 2 bases, with 15 bases lying between them. CDR3 loop: CASRGTRTSTDTQYF. The CDR3 region has the DNA TGTGCCAGCAGGGGCACTAGGACCTCCACAGATACGCAGTATTTT.

This clonotype was seen ten or more times. The chain is built from TRBV4-1 and TRBJ2-3, with TRBD2 matching 12 bases. In germline, CDR1 is MGHRA, CDR2 YSYEKL. J lost 1 base, V lost 2 bases, and 7 bases had no gene match. This CDR3 region has 18 residues. DNA of the CDR3: TGCGCCAGCAGCCAAAGGCTAGCGGGGGGGCTGGGCACAGATACGCAGTATTTT. Translating gives CASSQRLAGGLGTDTQYF.

This clonotype came up a few times. The V gene is TRBV12-3 or TRBV12-4, the J gene TRBJ2-5; 13 bases are a match to TRBD2. The J segment lost 4 bases and the V segment lost 3 bases, leaving 5 bases of the junction unmatched. The CDR3 extends over 16 amino acids. Written as DNA, the CDR3 is TGTGCCAGCAGTTTCGGTGGGACTAGCGGGGTAGAGACCCAGTACTTC. This translates into CASSFGGTSGVETQYF.

The chain carries TRBV2 and TRBJ2-7; 9 positions agree with TRBD1. Per germline, CDR1 SNHLY and CDR2 FYNNEI. This CDR3 is built from 14 residues. Unmatched junction bases numbered 11, after V lost 9 bases and J lost 5 bases. CDR3 coding DNA: TGTGCCAGTGGGATGGGACAGGGTACTCACGAGCAGTACTTC. It is translated as CASGMGQGTHEQYF.

This chain connects TRBV12-3 or TRBV12-4 to TRBJ2-5, with D perhaps given as TRBD1 or TRBD2 (5 bases each). This CDR3 comprises 16 residues. V lost 5 bases, J lost 4 bases, and 20 bases lay in between. The DNA of the CDR3 is TGTGCCAGCAGTCCCCGGGACGGAGGACGCGGAGAGACCCAGTACTTC. It encodes CASSPRDGGRGETQYF.

This clonotype showed up many times. The gene calls are TRBV5-1 and TRBJ2-1, with 10 bases lining up with TRBD2. V gave up 0 bases and J gave up 5 bases; unmatched junction bases: 2. Germline V gene sequence: CDR1 SGHRS, CDR2 YFSETQ. This CDR3 is 15 amino acids long. CDR3 nucleotides: TGCGCCAGCAGCTTGGCTAGCGGGAGTAACAATGAGCAGTTCTTC. It encodes CASSLASGSNNEQFF.

This clonotype showed up many times. The V call is TRBV11-2, the J call TRBJ2-1, with unresolved D. Trimming shortened V by 1 base and J by 4 bases, and 11 bases separated the two germline ends. Germline CDR1 reads SGHAT; CDR2 reads FQNNGV. There are 15 residues in the CDR3. The CDR3 nucleotides are TGTGCCAGCAGCTTAGTTGGCGGCAATTACAATGAGCAGTTCTTC. Translation: CASSLVGGNYNEQFF.

The CDR3 sequence is CASSQGLQETQYF. The CDR3, as DNA: TGTGCCAGCAGTCAGGGACTTCAAGAGACCCAGTACTTC. The chain joins TRBV2 to TRBJ2-5, with a tentative D call TRBD2 (6 bases). CDR3 length: 13 residues. Between the trimmed V and J ends, which lost 5 bases and 2 bases, there was a span of 9 bases. The germline gives CDR1 SNHLY, CDR2 FYNNEI.

Concerning this clonotype: The CDR3 does not close with the conserved phenylalanine or tryptophan, likely indicating a read error. The V and J genes are TRBV7-2 and TRBJ1-1, with 10 bases matching TRBD1. The CDR3 loop spans 17 amino acids. Germline CDR1 is SGHTA and CDR2 is FQGNSA. V shed 5 bases and J 4 bases; nucleotides not matched to a gene: 13. The CDR3 coding sequence is TGTGCCAGCAGCCCCCCTTTGGGGACAGGGGTGAGCACTGAAGCTTTCATT. Its protein product is CASSPPLGTGVSTEAFI.

The V gene is TRBV19, the J gene TRBJ2-6; D possibly corresponds to TRBD1 (6 bases). The CDR3 runs 15 residues. CDR1 LNHDA and CDR2 SQIVND come from the germline V gene (reference sequence). V was pared by 6 bases and J by 0 bases, with 9 bases between. CDR3 bases: TGTGCCAGTAGCGACAGGTCCTCTGGGGCCAACGTCCTGACTTTC. Translation gives CASSDRSSGANVLTF.

This clonotype has more than one count but fewer than ten. The rearrangement links TRBV28 to TRBJ1-5, with 8 bases aligning to TRBD1. J lost 1 base, V lost 6 bases, and 14 bases had no gene match. The CDR3 contains 18 residues. Germline CDR1 and CDR2: MDHEN and SYDVKM. The CDR3 DNA sequence: TGTGCCAGCAGGTATGCTACAGGGGGTGATTTAAGCAATCAGCCCCAGCATTTT. Translated: CASRYATGGDLSNQPQHF.